This T cell receptor (beta chain) came from a study of shared T cell receptors in the human thymus. This table comes from immunoSEQ multiplex PCR, and its TCRdb copy is limited to in-frame clones, with some not included. This table holds 700,000 to 750,000 clones, approximately 85% found once. These data also featured in a second study, about human thymus T cells. That source reports: Thymus tissue was removed during corrective cardiac surgery. Related research described strongly overlapping thymic repertoires in unrelated people.

The clonotype originates from a girl less than two years old with a congenital heart defect. Sequenced input: thymocytes.

The CDR3 loop reads CASSPWARANYGYTF. The CDR3 DNA reads as TGTGCCAGCAGCCCCTGGGCCAGAGCTAACTATGGCTACACCTTC. This chain links TRBV5-6 with TRBJ1-2; D not resolved. The germline V gene encodes CDR1 SGHDT and CDR2 YYEEEE. This CDR3 is built from 15 residues. Trimming pared 4 bases from V and 0 bases from J, leaving 13 bases between.